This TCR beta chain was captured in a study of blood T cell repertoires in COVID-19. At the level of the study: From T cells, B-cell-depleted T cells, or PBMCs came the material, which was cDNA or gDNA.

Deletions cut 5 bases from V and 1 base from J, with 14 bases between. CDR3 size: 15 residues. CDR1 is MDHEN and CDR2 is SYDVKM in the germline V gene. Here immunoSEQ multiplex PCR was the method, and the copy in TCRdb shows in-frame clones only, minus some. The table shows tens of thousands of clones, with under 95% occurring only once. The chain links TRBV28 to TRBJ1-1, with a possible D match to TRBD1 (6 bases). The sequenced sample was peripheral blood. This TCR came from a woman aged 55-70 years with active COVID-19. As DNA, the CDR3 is TGTGCCAGCAGTCGATGGGCAGGGGAGAACACTGAAGCTTTCTTT. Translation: CASSRWAGENTEAFF.